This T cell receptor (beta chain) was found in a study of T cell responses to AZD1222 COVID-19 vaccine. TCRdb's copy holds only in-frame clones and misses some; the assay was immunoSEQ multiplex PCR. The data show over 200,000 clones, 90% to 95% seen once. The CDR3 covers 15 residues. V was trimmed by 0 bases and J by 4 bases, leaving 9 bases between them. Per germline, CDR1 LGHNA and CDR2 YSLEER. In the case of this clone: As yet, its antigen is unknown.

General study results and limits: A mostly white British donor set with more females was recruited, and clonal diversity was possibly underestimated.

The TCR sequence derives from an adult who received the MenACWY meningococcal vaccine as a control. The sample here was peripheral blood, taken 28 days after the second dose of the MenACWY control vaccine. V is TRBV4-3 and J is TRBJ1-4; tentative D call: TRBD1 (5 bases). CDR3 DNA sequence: TGCGCCAGCAGCCAAGAAGGGACTTTTAATGAAAAACTGTTTTTT. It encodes CASSQEGTFNEKLFF.